The 32 T cell receptor beta chains listed next were all sequenced from one sample in a study of regulatory T cells in long-lasting Graves disease (dated by TCRdb to the early 2020s). The time point label on this specimen signifies: newly diagnosed GD, antithyroid drugs for less than 3 months. For both TCR sequencing and RNA sequencing, RNA was extracted from PBMCs using TRIzol. Library prep was done by multiplex PCR. The listed sequencing device is Illumina HiSeq 4000. CDR3 regions were amplified by Arm-PCR with iRepertoire HTBI primers to construct TCR beta libraries. Using fastp at Q25 and MiXCR, TCRdb reprocessed the public reads and kept productive beta chains. Every distinct CDR3 protein forms one entry, paired with its most common genes and DNA. For this sample there are hundreds of thousands of distinct CDR3 sequences; around 17% appear just once. The leading ten clones occupy 15% to 20% of the sample.

The same data also went into a second study, on T cells in Graves' hyperthyroidism and ophthalmopathy.

The sequences come from peripheral blood mononuclear cells (PBMCs), collected at new diagnosis, from a patient treated with antithyroid drugs. The receptors stem from a woman in her twenties or thirties with Graves disease. Donor details come from another sample of the same person, matched by shared clones.

This clonotype was counted many times. This sequence joins TRBV6-2 or TRBV6-3 and TRBJ1-3; weak D call: TRBD1 (5 bases). This CDR3 has 13 residues. Looked up from germline, CDR1 is MNHEY and CDR2 is SVGEGT. Trimming stripped 6 bases from V and 2 bases from J, with 8 bases between. CDR3 protein: CASREGAGNTIYF. CDR3 nucleotides: TGTGCCAGCAGAGAAGGGGCTGGAAACACCATATATTTT.

This clonotype occurred many times. V is TRBV28 and J is TRBJ2-7, with D tentatively TRBD1 (5 bases). The V and J ends lost 3 bases and 3 bases respectively, with 15 bases between them. Germline values: CDR1 MDHEN, CDR2 SYDVKM. This CDR3 has 15 residues. The CDR3 is CASSLPTEIYYEQYF. The CDR3 DNA is TGTGCCAGCAGTTTGCCGACAGAAATTTACTACGAGCAGTACTTC. Full variable domain (remainder filled in from reference TRBV28 and TRBJ2-7): DVKVTQSSRYLVKRTGEKVFLECVQDMDHENMFWYRQDPGLGLRLIYFSYDVKMKEKGDIPEGYSVSREKKERFSLILESASTNQTSMYLCASSLPTEIYYEQYFGPGTRLTVT.

CDR3: CSVEGTPGANVLTF. The CDR3 region has the DNA TGCAGCGTTGAAGGCACGCCTGGGGCCAACGTCCTGACTTTC. V gene TRBV29-1 combines with J gene TRBJ2-6; D remains ambiguous. Germline CDR1 SQVTM, CDR2 ANQGSEA. The CDR3 is 14 amino acids. V lost 1 base to trimming and J lost 2 bases, with 6 bases between them.

This clonotype was counted many times. This chain joins TRBV7-7 and TRBJ2-7; 7 positions agree with TRBD2. The CDR3 has 14 amino acids. In germline, CDR1 is SSHAT, CDR2 FNYEAQ (reference sequence). Losses at the gene ends were 5 bases for V and 0 bases for J; bases not matched to a gene: 4. The CDR3: CASSRGLGSYEQYF. CDR3 bases: TGTGCCAGCAGCCGAGGACTAGGCTCCTACGAGCAGTACTTC.

This clonotype came up a few times. J is TRBJ2-1 and V is TRBV18, with D tentatively TRBD1 (5 bases). The CDR3 extends over 15 amino acids. V was clipped by 7 bases and J by 0 bases, with 13 bases between them. CDR1 KGHSH and CDR2 LQKENI come from the germline V gene. The CDR3 protein is CASFVDSSSYNEQFF. The DNA for the CDR3 is TGTGCCAGCTTCGTTGACAGCAGCTCCTACAATGAGCAGTTCTTC.

The table lists this clonotype with many counts. The gene calls are TRBV2 and TRBJ2-1; tentatively, D is TRBD2 (6 bases). Trimming pared 3 bases from V and 1 base from J, leaving 13 bases between. The CDR3 is made up of 16 amino acids. CDR1 SNHLY and CDR2 FYNNEI come from the germline V gene. In nucleotides, the CDR3 is TGTGCCAGCAGTGATATCGGGAGTAAGTCCTACAATGAGCAGTTCTTC. This encodes CASSDIGSKSYNEQFF.

The V call is TRBV9, the J call TRBJ2-5; 10 bases map to TRBD1. The junction had 2 bases not matched to a gene; V was cut back by 0 bases and J by 3 bases. The length of the CDR3 is 15 residues. CDR1 and CDR2 from the germline V gene are SGDLS and YYNGEE. This CDR3 reads CASSVDGTGEETQYF. The CDR3 DNA follows: TGTGCCAGCAGCGTAGATGGGACAGGGGAAGAGACCCAGTACTTC. Looking up the rest from reference TRBV9 and TRBJ2-5 gives the full variable domain: DSGVTQTPKHLITATGQRVTLRCSPRSGDLSVYWYQQSLDQGLQFLIQYYNGEERAKGNILERFSAQQFPDLHSELNLSSLELGDSALYFCASSVDGTGEETQYFGPGTRLLVL.

A note on this clonotype: An end of the junction does not agree with germline; a read error may underlie this. This sequence joins TRBV15 and TRBJ2-1; tentative D call: TRBD2 (5 bases). Germline V gene lookup returns CDR1 LNHNV and CDR2 YYDKDF (reference sequence). The CDR3 totals 14 residues. DNA of the CDR3: TGTACCACCGGGGTACACTACCCTAACAATGAGCAGTTCTTC. Translating gives CTTGVHYPNNEQFF.

This clonotype was seen many times. The V gene is TRBV2, the J gene TRBJ2-5, with 12 bases that match TRBD2. The germline gives CDR1 SNHLY, CDR2 FYNNEI. CDR3 length equals 14 residues. Unmatched junction bases numbered 2, after V lost 5 bases and J lost 4 bases. The CDR3 DNA sequence: TGTGCCAGCAGTCGGACTAGCGGGGTAGAGACCCAGTACTTC. This gives the protein CASSRTSGVETQYF. The full variable domain, with the rest looked up from reference TRBV2 and TRBJ2-5, is EPEVTQTPSHQVTQMGQEVILRCVPISNHLYFYWYRQILGQKVEFLVSFYNNEISEKSEIFDDQFSVERPDGSNFTLKIRSTKLEDSAMYFCASSRTSGVETQYFGPGTRLLVL.

Ten or more counts support this clonotype. This chain connects TRBV27 to TRBJ1-6; the D gene is possibly TRBD1 (6 bases). Germline V CDR1 and CDR2: MNHEY, SMNVEV (reference sequence). This CDR3 is built from 15 residues. V shed 3 bases and J shed 9 bases, with 15 bases lying between them. In DNA form, the CDR3 reads TGTGCCAGCAGTTTCCGGGGGCAGAGAGGTTCACCCCTCCACTTT. Translation: CASSFRGQRGSPLHF.

This clonotype was seen a few times. This chain joins TRBV6-1 and TRBJ2-2; the D call may be TRBD1 or TRBD2 (6 bases each). CDR1 is MNHNS and CDR2 is SASEGT in the germline V gene. The CDR3 spans 13 residues. V shed 6 bases and J shed 6 bases, with 11 bases lying between them. The DNA of the CDR3 is TGTGCCAGCAGGGACTACAGGGCCGGGGAGCTGTTTTTT. It yields the protein CASRDYRAGELFF.

This clonotype was detected a few times. It is likely a read error, because the conserved phenylalanine at the end of the CDR3 is missing. The gene calls are TRBV11-3 and TRBJ1-1; tentative D call: TRBD1 (6 bases). Trimming removed 5 bases from V and 1 base from J, with 14 bases in between. Germline CDR1 reads SGHNT; CDR2 reads YENEEA. The CDR3 is made up of 15 amino acids. CDR3 sequence (DNA): TGTGCCAGCAGCACCCACGGGGGGGCGAACACTGAAGCTTTCCTT. Amino acid sequence: CASSTHGGANTEAFL.

This clonotype was detected many times. The V gene is TRBV7-9, the J gene TRBJ1-5; maybe TRBD1 (6 bases). The germline gives CDR1 SEHNR, CDR2 FQNEAQ (reference sequence). There are 15 residues in the CDR3. V dropped 0 bases and J dropped 2 bases, with 8 bases sitting between them. In DNA, the CDR3 is TGTGCCAGCAGCTTAGCCAGGGGAGGCAATCAGCCCCAGCATTTT. It encodes CASSLARGGNQPQHF.

In its sample, this clonotype was seen many times. The chain employs TRBV7-2 and TRBJ2-1; D not certain. The CDR3 is made up of 11 amino acids. V was trimmed by 3 bases and J by 10 bases, leaving 7 bases between them. Germline CDR1 reads SGHTA; CDR2 reads FQGNSA. The CDR3 is CASSFIVEQFF. The CDR3 DNA sequence: TGTGCCAGCAGCTTTATTGTCGAGCAGTTCTTC.

The J gene is TRBJ2-3, the V gene TRBV6-2 or TRBV6-3, with TRBD2 matching over 12 bases. The CDR3 is 17 amino acids. V dropped 2 bases and J dropped 6; count of bases not matched to a gene: 9. In germline, CDR1 is MNHEY, CDR2 SVGEGT. The CDR3 DNA reads TGTGCCAGCAGTTACCCGGGACTAGCGGGCCGCTCGGATACGCAGTATTTT. Translated: CASSYPGLAGRSDTQYF.

This clonotype came up many times. CDR3 DNA sequence: TGCAGTGCAGAGCTACTAGCGGGAGGATACGAGCAGTACTTC. Amino acids: CSAELLAGGYEQYF. This chain joins TRBV20-1 and TRBJ2-7, with 12 bases fitting TRBD2. J lost 4 bases, V lost 6 bases, and 7 bases had no gene match. This CDR3 is 14 amino acids long. CDR1 is DFQATT, CDR2 SNEGSKA, per germline (reference sequence).

This clonotype was detected ten times or more. The chain recombines TRBV2 with TRBJ2-5, with D hard to call. CDR1 and CDR2 (germline): SNHLY, FYNNEI. V lost 7 bases and J lost 4, with 7 bases in between. This CDR3 is 11 amino acids long. The CDR3 sequence: CASTLRETQYF. CDR3 sequence (DNA): TGTGCCAGCACTTTGAGAGAGACCCAGTACTTC.

This clonotype was picked up many times. V gene TRBV5-1 combines with J gene TRBJ2-1; D is uncertain. The CDR3 length is 13 residues. CDR1 SGHRS and CDR2 YFSETQ come from the germline V gene. V was pared by 4 bases and J by 6 bases, with 11 bases between. Written as DNA, the CDR3 is TGCGCCAGCAGCGGCGGCAGACTCAATGAGCAGTTCTTC. This sequence encodes CASSGGRLNEQFF.

This clonotype has a count of ten or more. The genes are TRBV6-1 and TRBJ2-1; a possible D gene is TRBD2 (5 bases). V gave up 4 bases and J gave up 0 bases, with 13 bases separating them. This CDR3 region has 16 residues. Germline assignment: CDR1 MNHNS and CDR2 SASEGT. In DNA form, the CDR3 reads TGTGCCAGCAGTGGCCTGCGGAGCGGCTCCTACAATGAGCAGTTCTTC. Translated: CASSGLRSGSYNEQFF.

The V and J genes are TRBV5-1 and TRBJ2-7; possible D gene TRBD2, 5 bases. CDR1 is SGHRS and CDR2 is YFSETQ in the germline V gene. The CDR3 is 11 amino acids. V shed 5 bases and J shed 12 bases, with 15 bases lying between them. The CDR3 loop reads CASRDTSELYF. Here the CDR3 DNA reads TGCGCCAGCAGAGACACTAGTGAACTGTACTTC.

V gene TRBV7-2 combines with J gene TRBJ2-2; D uncertain. There are 17 residues in the CDR3. From germline, CDR1 is SGHTA and CDR2 FQGNSA. V shed 0 bases and J shed 4 bases, with 15 bases lying between them. CDR3 coding DNA: TGTGCCAGCAGCTTAGCGCTTCCGAGACGTTCCACCGGGGAGCTGTTTTTT. This codes for CASSLALPRRSTGELFF. Full variable domain (missing parts from reference TRBV7-2 and TRBJ2-2): GAGVSQSPSNKVTEKGKDVELRCDPISGHTALYWYRQSLGQGLEFLIYFQGNSAPDKSGLPSDRFSAERTGGSVSTLTIQRTQQEDSAVYLCASSLALPRRSTGELFFGEGSRLTVL.

This clonotype was detected a few times. This sequence joins TRBV10-3 and TRBJ2-3, with D possibly matching TRBD1 (5 bases). This CDR3 is 13 amino acids long. The V gene's germline CDR1 is ENHRY and CDR2 SYGVKD. Between the trimmed V and J ends, which lost 10 bases and 8 bases, there was a span of 19 bases. The CDR3 loop is CATQGPSQATQYF. Here the CDR3 DNA reads TGTGCCACCCAGGGTCCCTCACAGGCTACGCAGTATTTT.

This chain joins TRBV6-2 or TRBV6-3 and TRBJ2-7, with unresolved D. Germline V gene data show CDR1 as MNHEY and CDR2 as SVGEGT. The length of the CDR3 is 13 residues. With 5 bases removed from V and 3 bases from J, the gap between germline ends came to 11 bases. CDR3 nucleotides: TGTGCCAGCAGTACCACGGACGACTACGAGCAGTACTTC. This encodes CASSTTDDYEQYF.

The chain has TRBV5-1 and TRBJ2-6, with 8 positions matching TRBD1. In germline, CDR1 is SGHRS, CDR2 YFSETQ. The V gene end was trimmed by 5 bases and the J gene end by 1 base; junction bases not matched to a gene: 8. The CDR3 covers 17 residues. The CDR3 DNA follows: TGCGCCAGCAGGGGACAGGCCCTGGCATCTGGGGCCAACGTCCTGACTTTC. Translating gives CASRGQALASGANVLTF.

This rearrangement joins TRBV12-3 or TRBV12-4 to TRBJ2-4; D not certain. The CDR3 runs to 17 residues. V was cut by 6 bases and J by 0 bases, with 18 bases left in between. The CDR3: CASSLKNDRLAKNIQYF. CDR3 DNA sequence: TGTGCCAGCAGCTTAAAAAATGATCGGCTAGCCAAAAACATTCAGTACTTC.

The chain carries TRBV20-1 and TRBJ2-1, with 8 bases aligning to TRBD1. V was clipped by 5 bases and J by 6 bases; unmatched bases: 9. CDR3 length: 14 amino acids. Germline values: CDR1 DFQATT, CDR2 SNEGSKA (reference sequence). CDR3 residues: CSARPETGVNEQFF. CDR3 nucleotides: TGCAGTGCTCGACCCGAGACAGGGGTCAATGAGCAGTTCTTC.

Ten or more counts support this clonotype. The genes are TRBV11-1 and TRBJ2-7; D not certain. The length of the CDR3 is 14 residues. Germline V gene sequence: CDR1 SGHAT, CDR2 FQDESV (reference sequence). Trimming pared 1 base from V and 3 bases from J, leaving 10 bases between. The CDR3 DNA follows: TGTGCCAGCAGCTTAGAGGTCGGTGGCTACGAGCAGTACTTC. It translates to CASSLEVGGYEQYF.

This clonotype occurred many times. The chain combines TRBV7-2 with TRBJ2-7; D is perhaps TRBD1 (5 bases). Germline lookup yields CDR1 SGHTA and CDR2 FQGNSA. The CDR3 length is 15 residues. Trimming left V 0 bases short and J 0 bases short, with 9 bases between. The CDR3 loop reads CASSLAQGISYEQYF. The CDR3 DNA sequence: TGTGCCAGCAGCTTAGCGCAGGGTATCTCCTACGAGCAGTACTTC.

This clonotype was seen repeatedly, ten times or more. The rearrangement uses TRBV9 and TRBJ2-3; D is uncertain. Germline-derived CDR1 and CDR2 are SGDLS and YYNGEE. This CDR3 contains 14 residues. Trimming left V 1 base short and J 2 bases short, with 8 bases between. This chain's CDR3 is CASSVRLFTDTQYF. CDR3 coding DNA: TGTGCCAGCAGCGTACGTTTGTTCACAGATACGCAGTATTTT.

The V and J genes are TRBV20-1 and TRBJ2-4; D unresolved. The CDR3 spans 13 residues. Germline V gene sequence: CDR1 DFQATT, CDR2 SNEGSKA (reference sequence). Trimming removed 0 bases from V and 6 bases from J, with 9 bases in between. The CDR3, as DNA: TGCAGTGCTAGAGACCGTATACTAAACATTCAGTACTTC. This encodes CSARDRILNIQYF.

This clonotype was seen only a few times. The gene calls are TRBV29-1 and TRBJ2-5; D might be TRBD2 (5 bases). V was shortened by 0 bases and J by 7 bases, with 18 bases between the two germline ends. Looked up from germline, CDR1 is SQVTM and CDR2 is ANQGSEA. The CDR3 contains 15 residues. The CDR3: CSVEEAGFAPGTQYF. The CDR3 DNA reads TGCAGCGTTGAAGAGGCGGGTTTCGCCCCTGGGACCCAGTACTTC.

This clonotype was counted a few times. The chain couples TRBV19 to TRBJ1-1; 8 bases are a match to TRBD1. Trimming at V came to 9 bases and at J to 5 bases, leaving 14 bases not matched to a gene. This CDR3 is 15 amino acids long. Germline values: CDR1 LNHDA, CDR2 SQIVND (reference sequence). This chain's CDR3 is CASKHTRGQGTEAFF. The CDR3 DNA reads as TGTGCCAGCAAGCATACCAGGGGGCAGGGAACTGAAGCTTTCTTT.